The T cell receptor (beta chain) described here comes from a study of control samples from healthy donors and cancer patients. The CDR3 runs to 13 residues. V lost 7 bases and J lost 5, with 14 bases in between. Profiled with immunoSEQ multiplex PCR; TCRdb holds only in-frame clones, not every one. The sample has 130,000 or so clones; more than 70% are singletons. Specimen: blood. The rearrangement joins TRBV12-3 or TRBV12-4 to TRBJ2-5; possibly TRBD1 for D (5 bases). The TCR was taken from a man aged 50 to 60 in good health. The CDR3 nucleotides read TGTGCCAGCACCCAAACAGGTAGCGAGACCCAGTACTTC. Amino acid sequence: CASTQTGSETQYF.